One and the same sample provided the 25 T cell receptor beta chains below, sequenced in a study of Graves' ophthalmopathy and Graves' hyperthyroidism. RNA transcripts were the template, and TCR beta CDR3 regions were amplified from them. The first-round RT-PCR employed HTBI primers together with the Qiagen OneStep RT-PCR kit. A multiplex PCR was then performed as the second round. TCRdb passed the multiplex PCR reads through MiXCR, listing each CDR3 protein once. This table has 340,000 or so distinct CDR3 sequences, roughly 15% appearing once. The sample comprised peripheral blood. These TCRs come from an adult man with Graves' ophthalmopathy.

The sample holds many counts of this clonotype. This sequence joins TRBV5-1 and TRBJ2-5, with 7 bases lining up with TRBD1. Trimming cost V 4 bases and J 2 bases; bases outside gene matches: 5. Germline V gives CDR1 SGHRS, CDR2 YFSETQ. There are 14 residues in the CDR3. CDR3 in amino acids: CASSTGDSQETQYF. The CDR3 nucleotides are TGCGCCAGCAGCACAGGGGACAGTCAAGAGACCCAGTACTTC. Looking up the rest from reference TRBV5-1 and TRBJ2-5 gives the full variable domain: KAGVTQTPRYLIKTRGQQVTLSCSPISGHRSVSWYQQTPGQGLQFLFEYFSETQRNKGNFPGRFSGRQFSNSRSEMNVSTLELGDSALYLCASSTGDSQETQYFGPGTRLLVL.

At least ten counts were recorded for this clonotype. The gene calls are TRBV18 and TRBJ2-5; D ambiguous. The CDR3 consists of 16 residues. Trimming cost V 3 bases and J 2 bases, with 16 bases left between them. Germline CDR1 reads KGHSH; CDR2 reads LQKENI. The CDR3 protein is CASSPSAARSQETQYF. The CDR3 coding sequence is TGTGCCAGCTCACCTTCGGCCGCGAGGAGTCAAGAGACCCAGTACTTC.

This clonotype was counted ten times or more. The chain has TRBV6-2 or TRBV6-3 and TRBJ1-2; no clear D gene. Germline V CDR1 and CDR2: MNHEY, SVGEGT. Trimming removed 0 bases at V and 5 bases at J, with 10 bases between. The CDR3 is made up of 14 amino acids. CDR3 coding DNA: TGTGCCAGCAGTTACTCGGAAGTGGGATATGGCTACACCTTC. Amino acids: CASSYSEVGYGYTF.

This clonotype was observed at least ten times. V and J are TRBV7-2 and TRBJ2-5, with 7 bases matching TRBD1. J gave up 2 bases and V 4 bases, and 4 bases lay outside the gene matches. The CDR3 is made up of 14 amino acids. Germline V gene lookup returns CDR1 SGHTA and CDR2 FQGNSA. The CDR3 region has the DNA TGTGCCAGCAGCTACGGACAGGCGCAAGAGACCCAGTACTTC. Its protein product is CASSYGQAQETQYF.

Concerning this clonotype: Sequence at one end of the junction differs from germline and may be a read error. This rearrangement joins TRBV3-1 to TRBJ2-5, with 8 bases lining up with TRBD1. The germline V gene encodes CDR1 LGHDT and CDR2 YNNKEL (reference sequence). The CDR3 is 15 residues long. The DNA for the CDR3 is TGTGCCAGCAGCCCTACACAACAGGGGGGAGAGAGCCAGTACTTC. It encodes CASSPTQQGGESQYF.

The chain uses TRBV28 and TRBJ1-2, with 7 nucleotides matching TRBD1. CDR1 and CDR2 from the germline V gene are MDHEN and SYDVKM. The V and J ends lost 10 bases and 5 bases, in that order; junction bases with no gene match: 10. The CDR3 is 13 amino acids. This CDR3 is CAIEPGQTYGYTF. CDR3 DNA: TGTGCCATCGAACCGGGACAGACTTATGGCTACACCTTC.

V is TRBV11-3 and J is TRBJ2-5, with TRBD2 matching over 8 bases. The CDR3 length is 16 residues. The V gene's germline CDR1 is SGHNT and CDR2 YENEEA. V was pared by 0 bases and J by 4 bases, with 7 bases of the junction left unmatched. The CDR3 reads CASSLEAGLGRETQYF. CDR3 DNA: TGTGCCAGCAGCTTAGAAGCGGGACTAGGGCGAGAGACCCAGTACTTC. The whole variable domain, filled in from reference TRBV11-3 and TRBJ2-5, reads EAGVVQSPRYKIIEKKQPVAFWCNPISGHNTLYWYLQNLGQGPELLIRYENEEAVDDSQLPKDRFSAERLKGVDSTLKIQPAELGDSAVYLCASSLEAGLGRETQYFGPGTRLLVL.

This clonotype was detected ten times or more. The CDR3 coding sequence is TGTGCCAGCAGTCGGGACAGGCCCAACACTGAAGCTTTCTTT. Its protein product is CASSRDRPNTEAFF. The V and J genes are TRBV12-3 or TRBV12-4 and TRBJ1-1, with TRBD1 matching over 8 bases. This CDR3 region has 14 residues. V lost 5 bases to trimming and J lost 2 bases; unmatched junction nucleotides: 4.

This clonotype was counted ten times or more. The chain uses TRBV10-3 and TRBJ1-2, with D unresolved. Germline V CDR1 and CDR2: ENHRY, SYGVKD. The V and J ends lost 9 bases and 2 bases respectively, with 10 bases between them. The CDR3 consists of 12 residues. The DNA of the CDR3 is TGTGCCATTAAAGGGCTGAACTATGGCTACACCTTC. It codes for CAIKGLNYGYTF.

J is TRBJ1-1 and V is TRBV2, with D unresolved. The CDR3 is 11 residues long. The germline CDR1 and CDR2 sequences are SNHLY and FYNNEI. Between the trimmed V and J ends, which lost 9 bases and 5 bases, there was a span of 10 bases. The CDR3: CARNQGTEAFF. CDR3 bases: TGTGCCAGAAACCAAGGGACTGAAGCTTTCTTT.

This clonotype was counted ten times or more. The chain joins TRBV15 to TRBJ2-7; no firm D call. Germline loops: CDR1 LNHNV, CDR2 YYDKDF (reference sequence). Deletions cut 0 bases from V and 3 bases from J, with 6 bases between. The CDR3 consists of 13 residues. CDR3 nucleotide sequence: TGTGCCACCAGCAGAGAGGTTCACTACGAGCAGTACTTC. The encoded protein is CATSREVHYEQYF.

This clonotype was counted ten times or more. The genes are TRBV20-1 and TRBJ2-7; no reliable D call. Germline loops: CDR1 DFQATT, CDR2 SNEGSKA (reference sequence). The CDR3 is 12 amino acids. Trimming took 6 bases from V and 5 from J, leaving 14 bases between them. The CDR3 sequence is CSAAGEVHEQYF. CDR3 nucleotide sequence: TGCAGTGCGGCCGGTGAGGTGCACGAGCAGTACTTC.

The chain uses TRBV5-1 and TRBJ2-2, with a possible D match to TRBD2 (6 bases). Germline-derived CDR1 and CDR2 are SGHRS and YFSETQ. V was shortened by 3 bases and J by 7 bases, with 13 bases between the two germline ends. The CDR3 totals 14 residues. The chain's CDR3 is CASSSHGGNGELFF. CDR3 bases: TGCGCCAGCAGCTCCCACGGGGGAAACGGGGAGCTGTTTTTT.

This chain links TRBV9 with TRBJ2-5; 9 positions match TRBD2. The ends lost 2 bases at V and 3 bases at J; junction bases unmatched: 14. Germline V gene lookup returns CDR1 SGDLS and CDR2 YYNGEE. The CDR3 spans 18 residues. CDR3 loop: CASSVDSGRPTGEETQYF. The CDR3 DNA follows: TGTGCCAGCAGCGTTGACAGCGGGAGGCCAACGGGTGAAGAGACCCAGTACTTC.

This clonotype was seen at least ten times. The chain is built from TRBV28 and TRBJ2-5; 9 bases agree with TRBD1. In germline, CDR1 is MDHEN, CDR2 SYDVKM. J gave up 5 bases and V 8 bases, and 12 bases lay outside the gene matches. The CDR3 totals 15 residues. CDR3 residues: CASSSYRGRGETQYF. CDR3 nucleotides: TGTGCCAGCTCCTCGTACAGGGGGCGGGGGGAGACCCAGTACTTC.

This clonotype was seen many times. The rearrangement uses TRBV28 and TRBJ1-5, with TRBD1 identical over 8 bases. This CDR3 has 16 residues. With 1 base clipped from V and 3 bases from J, the junction kept 5 bases outside the gene matches. Germline V gene sequence: CDR1 MDHEN, CDR2 SYDVKM. In nucleotides, the CDR3 is TGTGCCAGCAGTTTATTAGACAGGGGAATCAATCAGCCCCAGCATTTT. Encoded protein: CASSLLDRGINQPQHF.

This clonotype was detected ten times or more. The rearrangement uses TRBV9 and TRBJ1-1; tentatively, D is TRBD1 (6 bases). Germline V gives CDR1 SGDLS, CDR2 YYNGEE. This CDR3 has 13 residues. The V end lost 0 bases, the J end lost 8 bases, and 11 bases lay between the germline ends. In DNA, the CDR3 is TGTGCCAGCAGCGTAGATTGGGGGGCCGAAGCTTTCTTT. Translation: CASSVDWGAEAFF.

In this sample, this clonotype turned up many times. The rearrangement links TRBV20-1 to TRBJ1-1; possible D gene TRBD1, 5 bases. The CDR3 loop spans 14 amino acids. Trimming stripped 3 bases from V and 0 bases from J, with 11 bases between. The V gene's germline CDR1 is DFQATT and CDR2 SNEGSKA (reference sequence). For the CDR3, the DNA is TGCAGTGCTAGCCGGGGCGATTTGAACACTGAAGCTTTCTTT. It specifies CSASRGDLNTEAFF.

This clonotype was recorded at least ten times. The chain uses TRBV30 and TRBJ2-2; 7 bases are a match to TRBD1. Per the germline V gene, CDR1 is GTSNPN and CDR2 is SVGIG (reference sequence). The CDR3 totals 16 residues. V trimming: 2 bases; J trimming: 1 base; junction bases outside the gene matches: 7. The CDR3 here is CAWSRNRGGNTGELFF. Here the CDR3 DNA reads TGTGCCTGGAGTCGCAACAGGGGCGGGAACACCGGGGAGCTGTTTTTT.

Many counts were recorded for this clonotype. The rearrangement uses TRBV7-2 and TRBJ2-7; TRBD1 agrees at 9 bases. The V gene end was trimmed by 1 base and the J gene end by 3 bases; junction bases not matched to a gene: 7. This CDR3 spans 16 amino acids. Germline loops: CDR1 SGHTA, CDR2 FQGNSA. The chain's CDR3 is CASSLGPGTGRYEQYF. As DNA, the CDR3 is TGTGCCAGCAGCTTAGGACCCGGGACAGGGCGCTACGAGCAGTACTTC.

This clonotype was recorded at least ten times. CDR3 coding DNA: TGTGCCAGCAGCGTCGAGGGGGACGGGGCCTACGAGCAGTACTTC. The encoded protein is CASSVEGDGAYEQYF. The chain uses TRBV9 and TRBJ2-7; tentative D call: TRBD1 (6 bases). The CDR3 has 15 amino acids. Trimming removed 2 bases from V and 2 bases from J, with 14 bases in between. The germline V gene encodes CDR1 SGDLS and CDR2 YYNGEE.

This clonotype came up many times. This chain links TRBV11-2 with TRBJ2-2; D possibly matches TRBD1 or TRBD2 (5 bases each). There are 15 residues in the CDR3. The germline V gene has CDR1 SGHAT and CDR2 FQNNGV. V was trimmed by 5 bases and J by 6 bases, leaving 16 bases between them. For the CDR3, the DNA is TGTGCCAGCAGCCCCTTTTGGGGGATCCCCGGGGAGCTGTTTTTT. It codes for CASSPFWGIPGELFF.

This clonotype was picked up many times. The V call is TRBV6-1, the J call TRBJ2-7; no definite D call. V lost 2 bases and J 4 bases, leaving 18 bases between the germline ends. CDR3 length: 16 amino acids. In germline, CDR1 is MNHNS, CDR2 SASEGT. CDR3 protein: CASSEIRTVTKYEQYF. DNA for the CDR3: TGTGCCAGCAGTGAAATACGGACCGTGACCAAGTACGAGCAGTACTTC.

Many counts were recorded for this clonotype. J is TRBJ2-7 and V is TRBV6-2 or TRBV6-3; possibly TRBD1 for D (6 bases). The CDR3 length is 14 residues. The germline V and J ends were trimmed by 8 bases and 2 bases, with 16 bases remaining between them. Per germline, CDR1 MNHEY and CDR2 SVGEGT. Here the CDR3 reads CASGKKGGPYEQYF. As DNA, the CDR3 is TGTGCCAGCGGAAAAAAAGGGGGTCCCTACGAGCAGTACTTC.

This clonotype was detected many times. Here the CDR3 DNA reads TGTGCCAGCAATTCTCCTAGCTCCTACGAGCAGTACTTC. Encoded protein: CASNSPSSYEQYF. The chain has TRBV6-5 and TRBJ2-7; unclear D gene. The CDR3 runs 13 residues. The V end was cut by 7 bases, the J end by 0 bases, with 10 bases between. Germline loops: CDR1 MNHEY, CDR2 SVGAGI.